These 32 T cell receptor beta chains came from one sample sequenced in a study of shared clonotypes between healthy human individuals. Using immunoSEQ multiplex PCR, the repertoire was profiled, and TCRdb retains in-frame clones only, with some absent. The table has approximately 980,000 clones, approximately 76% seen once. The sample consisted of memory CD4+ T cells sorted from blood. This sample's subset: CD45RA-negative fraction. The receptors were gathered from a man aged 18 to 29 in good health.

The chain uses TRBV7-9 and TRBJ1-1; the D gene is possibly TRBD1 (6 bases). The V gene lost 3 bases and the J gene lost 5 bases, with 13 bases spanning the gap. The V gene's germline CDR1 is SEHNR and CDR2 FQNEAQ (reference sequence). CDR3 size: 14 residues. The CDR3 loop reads CASSFGQFPTEAFF. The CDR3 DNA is TGTGCCAGCAGCTTCGGACAGTTTCCTACTGAAGCTTTCTTT.

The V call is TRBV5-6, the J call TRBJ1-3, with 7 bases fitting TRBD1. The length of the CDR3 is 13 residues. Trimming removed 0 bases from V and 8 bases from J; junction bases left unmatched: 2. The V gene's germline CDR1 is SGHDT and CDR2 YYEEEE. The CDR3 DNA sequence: TGTGCCAGCAGCTTGGACAGGGGAGACACCATATATTTT. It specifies CASSLDRGDTIYF.

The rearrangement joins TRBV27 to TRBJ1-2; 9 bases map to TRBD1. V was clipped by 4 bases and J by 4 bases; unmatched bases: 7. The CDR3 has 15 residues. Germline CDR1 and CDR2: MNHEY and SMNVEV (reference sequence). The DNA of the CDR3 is TGTGCCAGCAGTTCGGGACAGGGTATCGCCTATGGCTACACCTTC. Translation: CASSSGQGIAYGYTF.

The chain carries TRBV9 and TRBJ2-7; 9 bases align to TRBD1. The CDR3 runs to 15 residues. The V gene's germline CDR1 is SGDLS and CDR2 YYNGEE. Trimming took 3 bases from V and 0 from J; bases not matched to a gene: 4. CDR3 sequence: CASSGGQGSSYEQYF. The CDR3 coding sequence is TGTGCCAGCAGCGGGGGACAGGGTAGCTCCTACGAGCAGTACTTC.

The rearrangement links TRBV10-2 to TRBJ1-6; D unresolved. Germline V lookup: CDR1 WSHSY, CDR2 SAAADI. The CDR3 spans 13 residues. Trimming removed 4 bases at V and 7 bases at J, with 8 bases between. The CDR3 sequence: CASSAAFNSPLHF. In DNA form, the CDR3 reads TGCGCCAGCAGTGCCGCGTTCAATTCACCCCTCCACTTT.

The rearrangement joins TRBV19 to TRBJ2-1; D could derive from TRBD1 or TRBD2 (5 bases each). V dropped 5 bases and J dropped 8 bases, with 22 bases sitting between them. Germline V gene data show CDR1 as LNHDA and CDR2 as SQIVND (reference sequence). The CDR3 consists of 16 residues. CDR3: CASSLPGTIKRDEQFF. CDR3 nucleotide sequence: TGTGCCAGTAGTTTACCCGGGACGATAAAGCGCGATGAGCAGTTCTTC.

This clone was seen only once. The CDR3 loop reads CASSPPGQGVGNTIYF. The CDR3 coding sequence is TGTGCCAGCAGTCCACCGGGACAGGGGGTCGGAAACACCATATATTTT. V gene TRBV25-1 combines with J gene TRBJ1-3; 11 nucleotides align to TRBD1. CDR1 and CDR2 (germline): MGHDK, SYGVNS. The V gene end was trimmed by 5 bases and the J gene end by 4 bases; junction bases not matched to a gene: 7. CDR3 size: 16 residues.

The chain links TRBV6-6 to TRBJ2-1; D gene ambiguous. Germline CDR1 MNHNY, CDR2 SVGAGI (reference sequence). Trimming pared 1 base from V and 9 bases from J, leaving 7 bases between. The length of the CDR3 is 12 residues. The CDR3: CASSYLVSEQFF. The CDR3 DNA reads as TGTGCCAGCAGTTACTTAGTTTCTGAGCAGTTCTTC.

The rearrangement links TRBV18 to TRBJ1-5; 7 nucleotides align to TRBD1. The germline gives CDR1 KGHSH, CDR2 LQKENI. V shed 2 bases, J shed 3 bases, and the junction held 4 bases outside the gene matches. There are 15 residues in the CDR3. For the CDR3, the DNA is TGTGCCAGCTCACCATTGACAGGGTTCAATCAGCCCCAGCATTTT. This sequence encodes CASSPLTGFNQPQHF.

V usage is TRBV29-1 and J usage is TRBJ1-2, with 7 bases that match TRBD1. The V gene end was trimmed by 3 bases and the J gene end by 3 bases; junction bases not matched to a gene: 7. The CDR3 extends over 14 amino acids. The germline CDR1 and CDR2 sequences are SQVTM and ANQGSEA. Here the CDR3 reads CSVDRGQQDYGYTF. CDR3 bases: TGCAGCGTTGACAGGGGACAGCAGGACTATGGCTACACCTTC.

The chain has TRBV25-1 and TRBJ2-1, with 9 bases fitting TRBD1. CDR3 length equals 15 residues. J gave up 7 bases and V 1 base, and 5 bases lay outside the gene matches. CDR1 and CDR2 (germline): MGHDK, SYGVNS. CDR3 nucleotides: TGTGCCAGCAGTGAATGGACAGGGGCGGGAAATGAGCAGTTCTTC. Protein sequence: CASSEWTGAGNEQFF.

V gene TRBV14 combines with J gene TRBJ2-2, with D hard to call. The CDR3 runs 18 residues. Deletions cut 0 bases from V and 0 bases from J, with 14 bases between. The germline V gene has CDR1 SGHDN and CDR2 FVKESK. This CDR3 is CASSQDRLYSANTGELFF. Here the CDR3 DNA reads TGTGCCAGCAGCCAAGACAGGTTATACTCCGCGAACACCGGGGAGCTGTTTTTT.

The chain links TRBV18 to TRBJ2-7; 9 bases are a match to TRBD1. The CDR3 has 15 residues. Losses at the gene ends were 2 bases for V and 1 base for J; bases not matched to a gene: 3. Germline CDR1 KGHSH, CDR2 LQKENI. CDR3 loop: CASSPGGTGSYEQYF. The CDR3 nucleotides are TGTGCCAGCTCACCAGGAGGGACAGGGTCCTACGAGCAGTACTTC.

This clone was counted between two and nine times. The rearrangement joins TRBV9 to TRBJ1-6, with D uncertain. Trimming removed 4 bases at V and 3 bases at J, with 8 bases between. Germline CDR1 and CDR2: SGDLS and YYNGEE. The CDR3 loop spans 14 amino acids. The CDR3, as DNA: TGTGCCAGCAGCCTAGACGGCTATAATTCACCCCTCCACTTT. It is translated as CASSLDGYNSPLHF.

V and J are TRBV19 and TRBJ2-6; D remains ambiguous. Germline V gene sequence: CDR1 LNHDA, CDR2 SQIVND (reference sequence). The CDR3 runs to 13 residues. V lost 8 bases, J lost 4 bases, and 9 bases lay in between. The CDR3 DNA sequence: TGTGCCAGTCGAACGATGGGGGCCAACGTCCTGACTTTC. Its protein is CASRTMGANVLTF.

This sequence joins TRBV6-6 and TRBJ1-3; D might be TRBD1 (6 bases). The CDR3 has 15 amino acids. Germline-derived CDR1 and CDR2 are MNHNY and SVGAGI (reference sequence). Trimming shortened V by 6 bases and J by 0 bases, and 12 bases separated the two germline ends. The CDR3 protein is CASSSGQISGNTIYF. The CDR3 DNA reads TGTGCCAGCAGCTCTGGACAGATCTCTGGAAACACCATATATTTT.

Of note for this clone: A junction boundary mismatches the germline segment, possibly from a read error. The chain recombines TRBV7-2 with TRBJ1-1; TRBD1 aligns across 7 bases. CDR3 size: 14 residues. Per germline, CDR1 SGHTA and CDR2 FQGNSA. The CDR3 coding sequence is TGTGCCAGCAGCTTAAGTCGGGACAGCACTAAAGCTTTCTTT. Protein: CASSLSRDSTKAFF.

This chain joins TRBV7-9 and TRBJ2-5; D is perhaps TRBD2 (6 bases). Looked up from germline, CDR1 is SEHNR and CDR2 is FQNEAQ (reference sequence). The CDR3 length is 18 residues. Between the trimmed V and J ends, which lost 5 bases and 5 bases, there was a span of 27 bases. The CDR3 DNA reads TGTGCCAGCAGCCCTACCCGAGAGGGAGGCGCAACAAGGGAGACCCAGTACTTC. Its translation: CASSPTREGGATRETQYF.

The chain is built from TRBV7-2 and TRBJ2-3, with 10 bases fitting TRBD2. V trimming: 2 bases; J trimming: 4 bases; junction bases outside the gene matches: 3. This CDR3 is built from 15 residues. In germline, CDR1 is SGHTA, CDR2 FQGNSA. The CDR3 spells CASSLRTSGADTQYF. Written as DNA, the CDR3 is TGTGCCAGCAGCTTAAGGACTAGCGGAGCAGATACGCAGTATTTT.

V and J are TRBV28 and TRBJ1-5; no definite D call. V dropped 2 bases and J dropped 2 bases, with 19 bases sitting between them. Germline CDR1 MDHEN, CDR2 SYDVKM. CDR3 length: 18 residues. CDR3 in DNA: TGTGCCAGCAGTTTAAAGCCAGGATCTTTTCGAGGCAATCAGCCCCAGCATTTT. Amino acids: CASSLKPGSFRGNQPQHF.

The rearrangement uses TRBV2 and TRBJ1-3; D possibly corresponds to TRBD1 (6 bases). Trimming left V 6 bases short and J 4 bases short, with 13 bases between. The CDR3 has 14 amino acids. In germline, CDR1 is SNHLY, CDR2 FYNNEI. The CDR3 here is CASRPGVLGNTIYF. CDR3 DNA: TGTGCCAGCAGACCAGGGGTATTGGGAAACACCATATATTTT.

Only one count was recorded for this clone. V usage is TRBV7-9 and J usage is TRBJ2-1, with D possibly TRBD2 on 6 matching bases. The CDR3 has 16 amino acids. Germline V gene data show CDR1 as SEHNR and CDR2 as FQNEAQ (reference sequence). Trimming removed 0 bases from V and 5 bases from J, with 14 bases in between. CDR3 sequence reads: CASSLAAGYNHNEQFF. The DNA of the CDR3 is TGTGCCAGCAGCTTAGCGGCGGGGTATAACCACAATGAGCAGTTCTTC.

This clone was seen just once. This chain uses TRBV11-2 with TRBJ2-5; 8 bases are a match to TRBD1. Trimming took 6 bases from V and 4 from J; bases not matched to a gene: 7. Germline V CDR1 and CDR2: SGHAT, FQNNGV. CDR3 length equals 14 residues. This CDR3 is CASRDRVFRETQYF. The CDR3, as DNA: TGTGCCAGCAGGGACAGGGTTTTTCGAGAGACCCAGTACTTC.

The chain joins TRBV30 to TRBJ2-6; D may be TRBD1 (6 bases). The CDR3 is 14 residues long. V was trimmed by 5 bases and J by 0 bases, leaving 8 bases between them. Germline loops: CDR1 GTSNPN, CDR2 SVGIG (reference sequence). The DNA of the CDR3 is TGTGCCTGGGAGGGGGACTCTGGGGCCAACGTCCTGACTTTC. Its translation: CAWEGDSGANVLTF.

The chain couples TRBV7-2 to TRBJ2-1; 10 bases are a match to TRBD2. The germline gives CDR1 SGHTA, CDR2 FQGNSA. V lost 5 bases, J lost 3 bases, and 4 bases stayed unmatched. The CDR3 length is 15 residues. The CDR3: CASSRSGGDYNEQFF. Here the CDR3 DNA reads TGTGCCAGCAGCCGAAGCGGGGGGGACTACAATGAGCAGTTCTTC.

The CDR3 DNA reads TGTGCCAGCAGCCTCGTCAGAGGTTCCTACGAGCAGTACTTC. Protein: CASSLVRGSYEQYF. The rearrangement links TRBV27 to TRBJ2-7; D remains unclear. The V end lost 6 bases, the J end lost 1 base, and 13 bases lay between the germline ends. The CDR3 runs 14 residues. The germline CDR1 and CDR2 sequences are MNHEY and SMNVEV (reference sequence).

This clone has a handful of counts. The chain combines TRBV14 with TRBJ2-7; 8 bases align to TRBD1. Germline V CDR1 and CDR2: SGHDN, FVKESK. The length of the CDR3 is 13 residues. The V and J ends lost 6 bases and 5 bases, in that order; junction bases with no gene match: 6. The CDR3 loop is CASRRTGKNEQYF. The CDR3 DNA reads TGTGCCAGCAGACGGACAGGGAAGAACGAGCAGTACTTC.

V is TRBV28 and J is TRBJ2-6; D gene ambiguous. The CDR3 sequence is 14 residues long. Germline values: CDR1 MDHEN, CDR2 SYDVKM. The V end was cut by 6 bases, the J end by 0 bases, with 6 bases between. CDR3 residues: CASSEHSGANVLTF. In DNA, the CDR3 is TGTGCCAGCAGCGAGCACTCTGGGGCCAACGTCCTGACTTTC.

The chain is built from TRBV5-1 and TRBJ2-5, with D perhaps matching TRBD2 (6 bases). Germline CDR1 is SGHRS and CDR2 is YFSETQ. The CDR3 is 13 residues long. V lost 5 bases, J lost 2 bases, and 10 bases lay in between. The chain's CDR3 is CASRPGLQETQYF. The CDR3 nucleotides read TGCGCCAGCAGACCGGGACTTCAAGAGACCCAGTACTTC.

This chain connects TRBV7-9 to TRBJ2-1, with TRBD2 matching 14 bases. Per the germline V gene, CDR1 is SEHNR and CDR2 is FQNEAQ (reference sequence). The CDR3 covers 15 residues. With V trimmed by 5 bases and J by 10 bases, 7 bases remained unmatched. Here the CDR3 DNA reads TGTGCCAGCAGCCCGACTAGCGGGGGGGCCCACGAGCAGTTCTTC. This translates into CASSPTSGGAHEQFF.

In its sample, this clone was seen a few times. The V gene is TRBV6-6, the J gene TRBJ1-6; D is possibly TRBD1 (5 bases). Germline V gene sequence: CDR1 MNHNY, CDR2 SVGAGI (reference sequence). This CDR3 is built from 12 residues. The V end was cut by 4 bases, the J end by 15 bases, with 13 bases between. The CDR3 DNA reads TGTGCCAGCAGTTCCCCCCAGGGAGACCTCCACTTT. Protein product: CASSSPQGDLHF.

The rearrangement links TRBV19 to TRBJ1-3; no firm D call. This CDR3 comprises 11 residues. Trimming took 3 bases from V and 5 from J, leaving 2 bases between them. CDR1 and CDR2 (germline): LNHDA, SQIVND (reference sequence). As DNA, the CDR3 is TGTGCCAGTAGTATGAGAAACACCATATATTTT. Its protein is CASSMRNTIYF.